This T cell receptor (beta chain) derives from a study of T cell responses to AZD1222 COVID-19 vaccine. The germline V and J ends were trimmed by 1 base and 2 bases, with 9 bases remaining between them. This CDR3 has 15 amino acids. Germline V lookup: CDR1 LGHDT, CDR2 YNNKEL (reference sequence). Produced via immunoSEQ multiplex PCR; TCRdb's table is partial and in-frame only. This sample carries 140,000 to 150,000 clones, approximately 91% of them seen once, and the ten largest clones take roughly 3.8%. The chain uses TRBV3-1 (or the pseudogene TRBV3-2) and TRBJ1-5; possible D gene TRBD1, 5 bases. This receptor was taken from an adult who received the AZD1222 COVID-19 vaccine. Material: peripheral blood, obtained 28 days after the second AZD1222 dose. In nucleotides, the CDR3 is TGTGCCAGCAGCCAAGCGGTAGGGGGCAATCAGCCCCAGCATTTT. Residues: CASSQAVGGNQPQHF.